The clone carrying this T cell receptor beta chain was detected only once. Its antigen is currently unknown. Other nucleotide sequences in the sample specify the same CDR3. The study drew its donors from healthy HIV-negative adults without recent acute infections or vaccinations. The CDR3 consists of 15 residues. V dropped 2 bases and J dropped 0 bases, with 10 bases sitting between them. Germline lookup yields CDR1 MDHEN and CDR2 SYDVKM. The sample comes from a study of shared clonotypes between healthy human individuals. Data came from immunoSEQ multiplex PCR; TCRdb stores just in-frame clones and leaves some out. Counted here are roughly 2.2 million clones, roughly 90% occurring once; the ten biggest clones make up more than 0.35%. Findings and limits, study-wide: The generation probabilities recorded for non-shared clonotypes fell below those of clonotypes shared by all four donors. A few donors held about 5% of naive CD4 clonotypes in common. Rarefaction showed that sequencing of sorted subsets was incomplete (despite large depth).

Sequenced sample: naive CD4+ T cells from PBMCs. Subset indicated: CD45RA+ positively selected. This TCR came from a man between 18 and 29 years old in good health. Some clones in this sample may be carry-over from other donors' samples. The chain carries TRBV28 and TRBJ1-1, with D maybe TRBD1 (6 bases). CDR3 residues: CASSLGGYMNTEAFF. CDR3 nucleotides: TGTGCCAGCAGTTTAGGGGGCTACATGAACACTGAAGCTTTCTTT.